One sample yielded the 6 T cell receptor beta chains listed below, sequenced in a study of CD8+ T cells in alopecia areata. Sequencing used cDNA as its template, made by extracting RNA and reverse transcribing it. Profiling relied on immunoSEQ multiplex PCR, and the TCRdb table lists in-frame clones only, not all of them. The profile covers tens of thousands of clones, with roughly 28% appearing a single time and about 15% taken by the ten largest. Indicated treatment: oral pan-JAK inhibitor, 5-10 mg twice daily. The sample was CD8+ T cells sorted from blood, taken at week 4, from a patient treated with tofacitinib. These receptors originate from a human donor with alopecia areata.

This clone was seen a few times. The sample has other DNA sequences that encode this CDR3 too. This chain links TRBV11-2 with TRBJ1-1, with D unclear. The CDR3 runs to 11 residues. V lost 4 bases to trimming and J lost 5 bases, with 5 bases between them. From germline, CDR1 is SGHAT and CDR2 FQNNGV. This chain's CDR3 is CASSSGTEAFF. The CDR3, as DNA: TGTGCCAGCAGCTCGGGTACTGAAGCTTTCTTT.

The table lists this clone with a few counts. V is TRBV7-9 and J is TRBJ1-5; D is undetermined. Per germline, CDR1 SEHNR and CDR2 FQNEAQ (reference sequence). Deletions cut 1 base from V and 7 bases from J, with 11 bases between. The CDR3 has 14 residues. CDR3 bases: TGTGCCAGCAGCTTAGGTCCCGGTGAACAGCCCCAGCATTTT. Translating gives CASSLGPGEQPQHF.

The sample holds a few counts of this clone. The chain carries TRBV29-1 and TRBJ2-3; D uncertain. Germline loops: CDR1 SQVTM, CDR2 ANQGSEA. The CDR3 extends over 13 amino acids. V lost 3 bases to trimming and J lost 3 bases, with 10 bases between them. The CDR3 sequence: CSVDEVRTDTQYF. DNA of the CDR3: TGCAGCGTTGACGAGGTTCGAACAGATACGCAGTATTTT.

This clone was counted only a few times. The V gene is TRBV29-1, the J gene TRBJ2-5; 11 bases match TRBD2. The CDR3 runs to 14 residues. Germline V lookup: CDR1 SQVTM, CDR2 ANQGSEA. J gave up 4 bases and V 7 bases, and 8 bases lay outside the gene matches. The CDR3 protein is CSGGTSGFGETQYF. The CDR3, as DNA: TGCAGCGGTGGGACTAGCGGCTTTGGAGAGACCCAGTACTTC.

There are a few counts of this clone. CDR3 residues: CASSFKNTEAFF. In DNA form, the CDR3 reads TGTGCCAGCAGCTTCAAGAACACTGAAGCTTTCTTT. The gene calls are TRBV5-6 and TRBJ1-1; D unresolved. The ends were cut back, 2 bases at V and 1 base at J, with 3 bases in the middle. The CDR3 consists of 12 residues. Looked up from germline, CDR1 is SGHDT and CDR2 is YYEEEE. Together with reference TRBV5-6 and TRBJ1-1, the CDR3 gives the full variable domain: DAGVTQSPTHLIKTRGQQVTLRCSPKSGHDTVSWYQQALGQGPQFIFQYYEEEERQRGNFPDRFSGHQFPNYSSELNVNALLLGDSALYLCASSFKNTEAFFGQGTRLTVV.

The rearrangement uses TRBV27 and TRBJ2-2; 11 bases agree with TRBD2. The CDR3 is 14 residues long. The V segment lost 7 bases and the J segment 4 bases; nucleotides outside the gene matches: 2. CDR1 is MNHEY and CDR2 is SMNVEV in the germline V gene (reference sequence). DNA for the CDR3: TGTGCCAGCAACCTAGCGGGAGGCACCGGGGAGCTGTTTTTT. As protein: CASNLAGGTGELFF.